Following are 23 T cell receptor beta chains from one sample sequenced in a study of blood T cell repertoires in COVID-19 (dated by TCRdb to the early 2020s). The library came from the immunoSEQ multiplex PCR assay. TCRdb obtained this table from immuneACCESS and retained in-frame rearrangements with V and J assigned. These tables miss some clones; where compared with another copy, unresolved V genes account for less than half of the shortfall, and the remainder is unexplained. Within this sample are roughly 80,000 clones, with 84% of them counted one time only. The top ten constitute roughly 14% of the sample. The sample taken for sequencing was peripheral blood. These TCRs come from a human donor in a cohort sampled during active COVID-19.

The gene calls are TRBV6-6 and TRBJ1-1; 8 nucleotides line up with TRBD1. The CDR3 consists of 17 residues. Germline assignment: CDR1 MNHNY and CDR2 SVGAGI (reference sequence). V lost 5 bases, J lost 4 bases, and 15 bases stayed unmatched. This chain's CDR3 is CASSPGRTGRGSTEAFF. CDR3 DNA: TGTGCCAGCAGTCCCGGTCGGACAGGGAGGGGGAGCACTGAAGCTTTCTTT.

The chain combines TRBV14 with TRBJ2-3; unclear D gene. The germline CDR1 and CDR2 sequences are SGHDN and FVKESK. This CDR3 contains 16 residues. Trimming took off 0 bases at V and 6 bases at J, with 16 bases between the two ends. The DNA for the CDR3 is TGTGCCAGCAGCCAAGATTACAGCTCAGTGGCGGATACGCAGTATTTT. Its translation is CASSQDYSSVADTQYF.

The chain joins TRBV4-2 to TRBJ2-1; D is possibly TRBD1 (5 bases). V lost 0 bases and J lost 4, with 10 bases in between. This CDR3 is 15 amino acids long. Per germline, CDR1 LGHNA and CDR2 YNFKEQ. CDR3: CASSQDVGQYNEQFF. CDR3 DNA: TGTGCCAGCAGCCAAGATGTGGGGCAATACAATGAGCAGTTCTTC.

There are a few counts of this clone. The V and J genes are TRBV4-1 and TRBJ1-3; 9 positions match TRBD1. The CDR3 consists of 15 residues. Germline-derived CDR1 and CDR2 are MGHRA and YSYEKL. J gave up 1 base and V 7 bases, and 5 bases lay outside the gene matches. In DNA, the CDR3 is TGCGCCAGCACCGGACAGGGGCTGTCTGGAAACACCATATATTTT. Its protein is CASTGQGLSGNTIYF.

This chain connects TRBV27 to TRBJ2-2; TRBD2 matches 10 bases. CDR3 length: 19 amino acids. Germline V gene data show CDR1 as MNHEY and CDR2 as SMNVEV (reference sequence). V trimming: 5 bases; J trimming: 4 bases; junction bases outside the gene matches: 16. The CDR3 DNA follows: TGTGCCAGCAGTGCTGGAAGGCGGGGACTAGCGCCCACCACCGGGGAGCTGTTTTTT. Amino acids: CASSAGRRGLAPTTGELFF.

This clone was recorded once. J is TRBJ1-3 and V is TRBV7-9; possible D gene TRBD1, 5 bases. Trimming cost V 0 bases and J 1 base, with 7 bases left between them. The germline CDR1 and CDR2 sequences are SEHNR and FQNEAQ (reference sequence). The CDR3 has 15 amino acids. CDR3 DNA sequence: TGTGCCAGCAGCTTAGCTGGGGGGTCTGGAAACACCATATATTTT. Residues: CASSLAGGSGNTIYF.

The V and J genes are TRBV5-1 and TRBJ1-1, with 10 nucleotides matching TRBD1. V lost 6 bases and J lost 4; bases outside the gene matches: 12. CDR1 is SGHRS and CDR2 is YFSETQ in the germline V gene. The CDR3 sequence is 16 residues long. For the CDR3, the DNA is TGCGCCAGCACTGTAGCGGGGACAGGGGCGACCACTGAAGCTTTCTTT. This encodes CASTVAGTGATTEAFF.

The CDR3 spells CASSLNWGGNEQFF. CDR3 in DNA: TGTGCCAGCAGCCTCAATTGGGGGGGCAATGAGCAGTTCTTC. The genes are TRBV28 and TRBJ2-1; 7 nucleotides line up with TRBD2. The trim removed 6 bases at V and 6 bases at J, leaving 8 bases unmatched. The CDR3 contains 14 residues. CDR1 and CDR2 (germline): MDHEN, SYDVKM. The full variable domain, in which reference TRBV28 and TRBJ2-1 provide the parts outside the CDR3, is DVKVTQSSRYLVKRTGEKVFLECVQDMDHENMFWYRQDPGLGLRLIYFSYDVKMKEKGDIPEGYSVSREKKERFSLILESASTNQTSMYLCASSLNWGGNEQFFGPGTRLTVL.

The gene calls are TRBV18 and TRBJ2-1, with 10 bases that match TRBD1. With V trimmed by 6 bases and J by 5 bases, 13 bases remained unmatched. Germline CDR1 and CDR2: KGHSH and LQKENI. The CDR3 extends over 17 amino acids. As DNA, the CDR3 is TGTGCCAGCTCTACAGGGGACAGGGGTATTTTCCACAATGAGCAGTTCTTC. Protein: CASSTGDRGIFHNEQFF.

The V gene is TRBV10-2, the J gene TRBJ2-1, with D perhaps TRBD2 (5 bases). This CDR3 spans 13 amino acids. Germline CDR1 WSHSY, CDR2 SAAADI. The ends were cut back, 5 bases at V and 7 bases at J, with 12 bases in the middle. CDR3 loop: CASSPGNLNEQFF. The CDR3 nucleotides are TGCGCCAGCAGTCCCGGGAATTTGAATGAGCAGTTCTTC.

The chain has TRBV2 and TRBJ2-2, with D tentatively TRBD1 (5 bases). Per the germline V gene, CDR1 is SNHLY and CDR2 is FYNNEI. V was pared by 6 bases and J by 1 base, with 9 bases between. This CDR3 comprises 14 residues. The CDR3 DNA is TGTGCCAGCAGACAGGAAATGAACACCGGGGAGCTGTTTTTT. It translates to CASRQEMNTGELFF.

The chain couples TRBV5-1 to TRBJ1-1; 8 positions agree with TRBD1. Germline V gives CDR1 SGHRS, CDR2 YFSETQ. The CDR3 is 15 residues long. V was pared by 3 bases and J by 4 bases, with 8 bases of the junction left unmatched. CDR3 nucleotide sequence: TGCGCCAGCAGCTACGGAAACAGGGGGAGCACTGAAGCTTTCTTT. It encodes CASSYGNRGSTEAFF. The whole variable domain, filled in from reference TRBV5-1 and TRBJ1-1, reads KAGVTQTPRYLIKTRGQQVTLSCSPISGHRSVSWYQQTPGQGLQFLFEYFSETQRNKGNFPGRFSGRQFSNSRSEMNVSTLELGDSALYLCASSYGNRGSTEAFFGQGTRLTVV.

The chain links TRBV3-1 (or the pseudogene TRBV3-2) to TRBJ2-1, with D unresolved. CDR3 length equals 13 residues. The V gene lost 3 bases and the J gene lost 3 bases, with 6 bases spanning the gap. Looked up from germline, CDR1 is LGHDT and CDR2 is YNNKEL (reference sequence). CDR3 in DNA: TGTGCCAGCAGCCAGTCTCGCTACAATGAGCAGTTCTTC. Translated: CASSQSRYNEQFF.

V usage is TRBV10-3 and J usage is TRBJ1-5; tentatively, D is TRBD1 (5 bases). The CDR3 covers 14 residues. Germline-derived CDR1 and CDR2 are ENHRY and SYGVKD. The V and J ends lost 4 bases and 5 bases respectively, with 12 bases between them. In DNA form, the CDR3 reads TGTGCCATCAGTGGGTCGGACACCCATCAGCCCCAGCATTTT. This sequence encodes CAISGSDTHQPQHF.

In its sample, this clone was seen once. The V call is TRBV12-3 or TRBV12-4, the J call TRBJ1-3; D call uncertain. V shed 6 bases and J shed 0 bases, with 6 bases lying between them. The CDR3 is 13 amino acids. The CDR3 loop reads CASSEASGNTIYF. In DNA form, the CDR3 reads TGTGCCAGCAGCGAAGCCTCTGGAAACACCATATATTTT.

This clone was detected only once. The chain is built from TRBV7-9 and TRBJ2-3; D gene uncertain. The CDR3 totals 12 residues. Trimming shortened V by 5 bases and J by 4 bases, and 7 bases separated the two germline ends. Looked up from germline, CDR1 is SEHNR and CDR2 is FQNEAQ (reference sequence). The CDR3 nucleotides read TGTGCCAGCAGCCCGGTGGCAGATACGCAGTATTTT. Translation: CASSPVADTQYF.

The chain has TRBV5-4 and TRBJ2-1; 13 bases match TRBD2. Germline-derived CDR1 and CDR2 are SGHNT and YYREEE (reference sequence). The CDR3 extends over 18 amino acids. With 4 bases clipped from V and 4 bases from J, the junction kept 11 bases outside the gene matches. In DNA, the CDR3 is TGTGCCAGCAGCCAGGGACTAGCGGGGCACAAGACTTACAATGAGCAGTTCTTC. It yields the protein CASSQGLAGHKTYNEQFF.

The chain couples TRBV7-2 to TRBJ2-3; the match to TRBD2 covers 15 bases. Germline CDR1 and CDR2: SGHTA and FQGNSA. The CDR3 is made up of 19 amino acids. V shed 5 bases and J 0 bases; nucleotides not matched to a gene: 9. CDR3 protein: CASSPGGLAGGLSTDTQYF. The CDR3 DNA reads TGTGCCAGCAGCCCAGGGGGACTAGCGGGGGGACTTAGCACAGATACGCAGTATTTT.

This rearrangement joins TRBV7-3 to TRBJ2-2; 7 bases map to TRBD2. CDR1 is SGHTA, CDR2 FQGTGA, per germline. V shed 3 bases and J 6 bases; nucleotides not matched to a gene: 7. The CDR3 consists of 15 residues. This chain's CDR3 is CASSLGGGIPGELFF. In nucleotides, the CDR3 is TGTGCCAGCAGCTTGGGCGGGGGAATCCCCGGGGAGCTGTTTTTT.

The chain employs TRBV9 and TRBJ2-5; the match to TRBD2 covers 7 bases. CDR3 length: 14 residues. J lost 5 bases, V lost 0 bases, and 4 bases had no gene match. Germline V gives CDR1 SGDLS, CDR2 YYNGEE. The CDR3 protein is CASSVVGGMETQYF. CDR3 nucleotides: TGTGCCAGCAGCGTAGTGGGGGGGATGGAGACCCAGTACTTC.

The V gene is TRBV6-5, the J gene TRBJ1-2, with TRBD1 as a possible D gene (6 bases). This CDR3 region has 14 residues. The germline V gene has CDR1 MNHEY and CDR2 SVGAGI. Trimming took 6 bases from V and 0 from J, leaving 11 bases between them. In DNA form, the CDR3 reads TGTGCCAGCAGAGCAACAGGGTCTAACTATGGCTACACCTTC. Protein sequence: CASRATGSNYGYTF.

The V and J genes are TRBV28 and TRBJ2-5, with 7 bases identical to TRBD2. V trimming: 6 bases; J trimming: 1 base; junction bases outside the gene matches: 2. The germline CDR1 and CDR2 sequences are MDHEN and SYDVKM. The CDR3 covers 13 residues. This chain's CDR3 is CASRPGGQETQYF. The CDR3 nucleotides read TGTGCCAGCAGGCCGGGGGGCCAAGAGACCCAGTACTTC.

The chain combines TRBV9 with TRBJ1-4, with TRBD1 identical over 7 bases. With V trimmed by 3 bases and J by 4 bases, 6 bases remained unmatched. The germline gives CDR1 SGDLS, CDR2 YYNGEE. This CDR3 has 15 amino acids. This CDR3 reads CASSGGTVDNEKLFF. The CDR3 nucleotides are TGTGCCAGCAGCGGGGGGACAGTGGATAATGAAAAACTGTTTTTT.